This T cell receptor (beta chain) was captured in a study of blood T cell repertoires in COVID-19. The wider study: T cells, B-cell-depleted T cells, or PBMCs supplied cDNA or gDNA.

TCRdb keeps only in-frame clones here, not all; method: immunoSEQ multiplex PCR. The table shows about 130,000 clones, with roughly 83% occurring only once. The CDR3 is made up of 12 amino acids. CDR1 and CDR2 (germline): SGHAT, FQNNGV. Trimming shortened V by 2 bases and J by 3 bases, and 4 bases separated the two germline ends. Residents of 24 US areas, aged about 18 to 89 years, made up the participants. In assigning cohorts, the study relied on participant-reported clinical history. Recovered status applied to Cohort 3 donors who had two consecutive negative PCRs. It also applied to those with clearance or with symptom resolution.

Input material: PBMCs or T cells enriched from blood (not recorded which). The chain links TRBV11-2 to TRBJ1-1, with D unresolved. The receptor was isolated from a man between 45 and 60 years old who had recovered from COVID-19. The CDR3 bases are TGTGCCAGCAGCTTACAGGACACTGAAGCTTTCTTT. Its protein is CASSLQDTEAFF. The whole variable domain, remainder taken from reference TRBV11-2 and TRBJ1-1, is EAGVAQSPRYKIIEKRQSVAFWCNPISGHATLYWYQQILGQGPKLLIQFQNNGVVDDSQLPKDRFSAERLKGVDSTLKIQPAKLEDSAVYLCASSLQDTEAFFGQGTRLTVV.